The T cell receptor beta chain described here comes from a study of CD8+ T cells in alopecia areata. Study in general: Those patients who were treated received oral tofacitinib, which was given at 5 to 10 mg twice daily for moderate-to-severe alopecia areata.

CDR1 is SGHVS, CDR2 FNYEAQ, per germline. Trimming shortened V by 0 bases and J by 5 bases, and 7 bases separated the two germline ends. CDR3 length: 13 amino acids. General observations from the study: Lesional scalp displayed greater clonality than normal scalp, most notably in alopecia totalis/universalis. Clonality in the scalp and expanded CD8+ clones ranked among the top 100 were significantly decreased by tofacitinib. Patients displayed less clarity in TCR sharing than mice, a finding possibly related to HLA.

It was cDNA, reverse transcribed from extracted RNA, that served as the sequencing template. Method: immunoSEQ multiplex PCR; TCRdb's copy keeps in-frame clones and lacks some. The sample holds around 100,000 clones, 55% to 70% seen once. About this clone itself: The antigen is undetermined.

Described treatment: oral pan-JAK inhibitor, 5-10 mg twice daily. The specimen comprised CD8+ T cells sorted from blood, sampled between weeks 55 and 65, from a patient treated with tofacitinib. The origin of this receptor is a human donor with alopecia areata. The chain uses TRBV7-6 and TRBJ1-1; D not resolved. CDR3 sequence reads: CASSLAEETEAFF. The CDR3 DNA reads as TGTGCCAGCAGCTTAGCTGAGGAAACTGAAGCTTTCTTT.